The present T cell receptor (beta chain) was sequenced within a study of cytomegalovirus exposure and HLA in healthy donors. Study-wide results and limits: Presence/absence analyses took donor sequencing depth as roughly uniform. The investigators catalogued 150 to 200 TCR beta chains as cytomegalovirus-associated.

Use of 60 Vbeta and 13 Jbeta primers characterized the PCR. Assay used: immunoSEQ multiplex PCR; TCRdb lists only in-frame clones, some missing. The profile shows 180,000 or so clones, 82% of them singletons. With 0 bases clipped from V and 1 base from J, the junction kept 5 bases outside the gene matches. Germline lookup yields CDR1 SGHRS and CDR2 YFSETQ. The CDR3 is 16 residues long. This clone has more than one count but fewer than ten. Antigen specificity is unknown. This clonotype was obtained from a man aged 40-50 years in good health and CMV-seronegative. V gene TRBV5-1 combines with J gene TRBJ2-5; TRBD2 aligns across 8 bases. The specimen sequenced was PBMCs. CDR3 in DNA: TGCGCCAGCAGCTTGGTGGTAGCGGGGCCCCAAGAGACCCAGTACTTC. Translated, it gives CASSLVVAGPQETQYF.